One sample yielded the 10 T cell receptor beta chains listed below, sequenced in a study of blood T cell repertoires in COVID-19. Assay: immunoSEQ multiplex PCR; the TCRdb copy retains only in-frame clones and omits some. This sample has some 530,000 clones, with approximately 83% found just once. Input material: peripheral blood. Receptor source: a human donor in a cohort sampled during active COVID-19.

This chain joins TRBV3-1 (or the pseudogene TRBV3-2) and TRBJ2-3, with 11 bases lining up with TRBD2. Per germline, CDR1 LGHDT and CDR2 YNNKEL (reference sequence). Trimming at V came to 1 base and at J to 5 bases, leaving 5 bases not matched to a gene. This CDR3 has 16 residues. CDR3 sequence: CASSQGGLAGGDTQYF. The CDR3 DNA reads TGTGCCAGCAGCCAAGGGGGTCTAGCGGGAGGAGATACGCAGTATTTT.

This chain joins TRBV7-2 and TRBJ2-7, with 11 bases identical to TRBD1. This CDR3 has 15 amino acids. V shed 6 bases, J shed 5 bases, and the junction held 9 bases outside the gene matches. The V gene's germline CDR1 is SGHTA and CDR2 FQGNSA. The CDR3 nucleotides read TGTGCCAGCAGTGAAATGGGACAGGGGGTAGACGAGCAGTACTTC. This translates into CASSEMGQGVDEQYF.

CDR3 amino acids: CASSTRQGQVAEAFF. As DNA, the CDR3 is TGTGCCAGCAGCACCCGACAGGGCCAAGTCGCTGAAGCTTTCTTT. V gene TRBV7-2 combines with J gene TRBJ1-1; 7 bases line up with TRBD1. Germline values: CDR1 SGHTA, CDR2 FQGNSA. V lost 5 bases, J lost 6 bases, and 12 bases stayed unmatched. This CDR3 has 15 residues.

V and J are TRBV2 and TRBJ1-2; unclear D gene. Trimming took 2 bases from V and 5 from J, leaving 12 bases between them. Germline V CDR1 and CDR2: SNHLY, FYNNEI. The CDR3 covers 14 residues. CDR3 region: CASSEFDGGYGYTF. The DNA for the CDR3 is TGTGCCAGCAGTGAATTTGACGGCGGTTATGGCTACACCTTC. Complete variable domain (other parts from reference TRBV2 and TRBJ1-2): EPEVTQTPSHQVTQMGQEVILRCVPISNHLYFYWYRQILGQKVEFLVSFYNNEISEKSEIFDDQFSVERPDGSNFTLKIRSTKLEDSAMYFCASSEFDGGYGYTFGSGTRLTVV.

This rearrangement joins TRBV5-1 to TRBJ1-2; 7 positions match TRBD1. V lost 0 bases and J lost 8; bases outside the gene matches: 10. The CDR3 covers 15 residues. The germline gives CDR1 SGHRS, CDR2 YFSETQ. CDR3 nucleotide sequence: TGCGCCAGCAGCTTGGAGGGACAGTTATTGATGGGCTACACCTTC. Translated: CASSLEGQLLMGYTF.

The rearrangement uses TRBV27 and TRBJ1-2; D possibly corresponds to TRBD1 (5 bases). The CDR3 sequence is 16 residues long. V lost 4 bases, J lost 2 bases, and 17 bases lay in between. Germline-derived CDR1 and CDR2 are MNHEY and SMNVEV (reference sequence). CDR3 coding DNA: TGTGCCAGCAGTTCCACTCGGGGACTTTCAAACTATGGCTACACCTTC. It encodes CASSSTRGLSNYGYTF.

The chain combines TRBV2 with TRBJ2-2; 7 nucleotides line up with TRBD2. The CDR3 is 16 residues long. V trimming: 8 bases; J trimming: 4 bases; junction bases outside the gene matches: 13. Per the germline V gene, CDR1 is SNHLY and CDR2 is FYNNEI. The CDR3, as DNA: TGTGCCAGCGTCCTGTTTGGGAGGGCCCCCACCGGGGAGCTGTTTTTT. Amino acid sequence: CASVLFGRAPTGELFF. Based on the CDR3 plus reference TRBV2 and TRBJ2-2, the full variable domain is EPEVTQTPSHQVTQMGQEVILRCVPISNHLYFYWYRQILGQKVEFLVSFYNNEISEKSEIFDDQFSVERPDGSNFTLKIRSTKLEDSAMYFCASVLFGRAPTGELFFGEGSRLTVL.

The chain has TRBV3-1 (or the pseudogene TRBV3-2) and TRBJ1-2; D unresolved. V lost 2 bases and J 0 bases, leaving 10 bases between the germline ends. Germline values: CDR1 LGHDT, CDR2 YNNKEL (reference sequence). The CDR3 contains 15 residues. The CDR3 reads CASSQPATSNYGYTF. CDR3 bases: TGTGCCAGCAGCCAACCAGCGACCTCTAACTATGGCTACACCTTC.

This chain uses TRBV10-3 with TRBJ2-6; D is possibly TRBD2 (6 bases). The CDR3 is 16 amino acids. The ends were cut back, 0 bases at V and 2 bases at J, with 8 bases in the middle. CDR1 ENHRY and CDR2 SYGVKD come from the germline V gene. The DNA of the CDR3 is TGTGCCATCAGTGAGTCGGCGGGGCCTGGGGCCAACGTCCTGACTTTC. Its protein is CAISESAGPGANVLTF.

The chain recombines TRBV21-1 with TRBJ1-1. TRBV21-1 is described as a pseudogene. The CDR3 extends over 15 amino acids. The CDR3 coding sequence is TGTGCCAGCAGCAAAGTAGAGGGTAGGGACACTGAAGCTTTCTTT. It is translated as CASSKVEGRDTEAFF.